One sample yielded the 25 T cell receptor beta chains listed below, sequenced in a study of T cell changes during pregnancy in multiple sclerosis. Sequenced by immunoSEQ multiplex PCR; TCRdb stores in-frame clones only, minus some. The repertoire holds 35,000 or so clones, with roughly 87% as singletons. Sequencing used CD4+ T cells from peripheral blood mononuclear cells, obtained after pregnancy. Receptor source: a female donor in good health, enrolled as a control in a pregnancy study.

This clone was detected a few times. This chain connects TRBV6-5 to TRBJ2-1; D may be TRBD2 (5 bases). This CDR3 is 15 amino acids long. Trimming removed 8 bases from V and 0 bases from J, with 14 bases in between. Germline V gives CDR1 MNHEY, CDR2 SVGAGI. The CDR3 nucleotides read TGTGCCAGCCGCGAGGACTTATACTCCTACAATGAGCAGTTCTTC. Amino acid sequence: CASREDLYSYNEQFF.

The V gene is TRBV7-7, the J gene TRBJ1-5; maybe TRBD1 (5 bases). There are 14 residues in the CDR3. CDR1 SSHAT and CDR2 FNYEAQ come from the germline V gene (reference sequence). V dropped 6 bases and J dropped 6 bases, with 15 bases sitting between them. The CDR3 DNA is TGTGCCAGCAGTATTCGGCAGGGAGGTCAGCCCCAGCATTTT. Its protein product is CASSIRQGGQPQHF. Drawing the rest from reference TRBV7-7 and TRBJ1-5, the complete variable domain is GAGVSQSPRYKVTKRGQDVTLRCDPISSHATLYWYQQALGQGPEFLTYFNYEAQPDKSGLPSDRFSAERPEGSISTLTIQRTEQRDSAMYRCASSIRQGGQPQHFGDGTRLSIL.

This clone showed up just once. V and J are TRBV10-3 and TRBJ2-5, with 8 bases that match TRBD1. The germline gives CDR1 ENHRY, CDR2 SYGVKD. The CDR3 runs 15 residues. The junction had 5 bases not matched to a gene; V was cut back by 3 bases and J by 2 bases. CDR3 loop: CAISDVDRGQETQYF. The CDR3 DNA is TGTGCCATCAGTGACGTCGACAGGGGACAAGAGACCCAGTACTTC.

The V call is TRBV29-1, the J call TRBJ2-3, with TRBD1 matching over 10 bases. Germline CDR1 is SQVTM and CDR2 is ANQGSEA. V shed 6 bases, J shed 3 bases, and the junction held 6 bases outside the gene matches. The CDR3 has 14 amino acids. This CDR3 is CSVARTGGTDTQYF. CDR3 in DNA: TGCAGCGTCGCCCGGACAGGGGGTACAGATACGCAGTATTTT.

The rearrangement uses TRBV5-1 and TRBJ2-2, with TRBD2 as a possible D gene (7 bases). The CDR3 extends over 17 amino acids. Trimming left V 4 bases short and J 6 bases short, with 22 bases between. Germline V gene data show CDR1 as SGHRS and CDR2 as YFSETQ. Written as DNA, the CDR3 is TGCGCCAGCAGCCGCCGCGCGGGGGCGCCAGGGGCCGGGGAGCTGTTTTTT. The encoded protein is CASSRRAGAPGAGELFF.

This sequence joins TRBV2 and TRBJ2-3; TRBD1 matches 10 bases. CDR3 length equals 14 residues. Germline values: CDR1 SNHLY, CDR2 FYNNEI. V lost 3 bases and J lost 5; bases outside the gene matches: 2. The CDR3 is CASSDRTGGDTQYF. CDR3 bases: TGTGCCAGCAGTGATAGGACAGGGGGAGATACGCAGTATTTT. Variable domain in full (rest from reference TRBV2 and TRBJ2-3): EPEVTQTPSHQVTQMGQEVILRCVPISNHLYFYWYRQILGQKVEFLVSFYNNEISEKSEIFDDQFSVERPDGSNFTLKIRSTKLEDSAMYFCASSDRTGGDTQYFGPGTRLTVL.

This clone was picked up a small number of times. The chain couples TRBV30 to TRBJ1-1; D is unresolved. Germline loops: CDR1 GTSNPN, CDR2 SVGIG (reference sequence). Deletions cut 2 bases from V and 1 base from J, with 8 bases between. CDR3 length: 13 residues. In nucleotides, the CDR3 is TGTGCCTGGAGTAATTCGCGGAACACTGAAGCTTTCTTT. Its translation is CAWSNSRNTEAFF.

The chain uses TRBV5-3 and TRBJ2-5; TRBD2 might be the D (6 bases). TRBV5-3 is labeled an ORF, and its function is uncertain. Trimming pared 4 bases from V and 3 bases from J, leaving 19 bases between. The CDR3 extends over 16 amino acids. CDR3 sequence: CARSRALIAVKETQYF. Written as DNA, the CDR3 is TGTGCCAGAAGCCGCGCCCTGATAGCGGTAAAAGAGACCCAGTACTTC.

The CDR3 DNA follows: TGTGCCACCAAAGAAGGGGGGGGCGGGATCGGGGAGCTGTTTTTT. Its translation: CATKEGGGGIGELFF. V usage is TRBV19 and J usage is TRBJ2-2, with D perhaps matching TRBD2 (7 bases). CDR1 and CDR2 (germline): LNHDA, SQIVND (reference sequence). The CDR3 runs to 15 residues. The V gene lost 10 bases and the J gene lost 7 bases, with 22 bases spanning the gap.

V gene TRBV10-3 combines with J gene TRBJ2-7; perhaps TRBD1 as D (5 bases). Germline V gene data show CDR1 as ENHRY and CDR2 as SYGVKD. The CDR3 length is 16 residues. V lost 0 bases and J 0 bases, leaving 12 bases between the germline ends. CDR3 DNA sequence: TGTGCCATCAGTGAGTCGCAGGGAATCAGCTCCTACGAGCAGTACTTC. Its translation is CAISESQGISSYEQYF.

CDR3 loop: CASSPDGRQSNTEAFF. CDR3 nucleotides: TGTGCCAGCTCACCCGACGGACGACAGTCAAACACTGAAGCTTTCTTT. The gene calls are TRBV18 and TRBJ1-1; weak D call: TRBD1 (5 bases). Per germline, CDR1 KGHSH and CDR2 LQKENI. This CDR3 has 16 residues. Trimming shortened V by 3 bases and J by 2 bases, and 16 bases separated the two germline ends. Complete variable domain (other parts from reference TRBV18 and TRBJ1-1): NAGVMQNPRHLVRRRGQEARLRCSPMKGHSHVYWYRQLPEEGLKFMVYLQKENIIDESGMPKERFSAEFPKEGPSILRIQQVVRGDSAAYFCASSPDGRQSNTEAFFGQGTRLTVV.

V is TRBV11-2 and J is TRBJ2-1, with D perhaps matching TRBD2 (5 bases). Germline V gene data show CDR1 as SGHAT and CDR2 as FQNNGV. CDR3 length: 15 residues. Trimming cost V 5 bases and J 8 bases, with 19 bases left between them. CDR3 DNA sequence: TGTGCCAGCAGCCAACGTAATAGCGATGGATATGAGCAGTTCTTC. This gives the protein CASSQRNSDGYEQFF.

V gene TRBV18 combines with J gene TRBJ1-5, with 9 bases identical to TRBD1. The junction had 3 bases not matched to a gene; V was cut back by 3 bases and J by 6 bases. This CDR3 is built from 14 residues. Looked up from germline, CDR1 is KGHSH and CDR2 is LQKENI. CDR3 loop: CASSPSQGAQPQHF. The CDR3 DNA reads TGTGCCAGCTCACCGTCACAGGGGGCTCAGCCCCAGCATTTT.

The chain couples TRBV19 to TRBJ1-5; 9 nucleotides agree with TRBD1. This CDR3 contains 15 residues. The V gene's germline CDR1 is LNHDA and CDR2 SQIVND (reference sequence). J gave up 6 bases and V 5 bases, and 8 bases lay outside the gene matches. The chain's CDR3 is CASSPRDREGQPQHF. In DNA form, the CDR3 reads TGTGCCAGTAGTCCCCGGGACAGGGAGGGTCAGCCCCAGCATTTT.

The chain combines TRBV9 with TRBJ2-1, with 7 nucleotides matching TRBD2. The trim removed 0 bases at V and 4 bases at J, leaving 4 bases unmatched. CDR3 length equals 15 residues. CDR1 is SGDLS and CDR2 is YYNGEE in the germline V gene. DNA for the CDR3: TGTGCCAGCAGCGTAGCCCTAGCGGATTACAATGAGCAGTTCTTC. The encoded protein is CASSVALADYNEQFF.

This chain joins TRBV11-2 and TRBJ1-1; D is uncertain. Trimming stripped 4 bases from V and 4 bases from J, with 19 bases between. The CDR3 has 16 residues. Germline CDR1 SGHAT, CDR2 FQNNGV. The CDR3 here is CASSSTGPTRGTEAFF. CDR3 bases: TGTGCCAGCAGCTCCACCGGGCCCACTCGGGGCACTGAAGCTTTCTTT.

The J gene is TRBJ2-5, the V gene TRBV7-2; D may be TRBD1 (5 bases). This CDR3 has 15 residues. Trimming shortened V by 2 bases and J by 5 bases, and 15 bases separated the two germline ends. Germline CDR1 and CDR2: SGHTA and FQGNSA. Written as DNA, the CDR3 is TGTGCCAGCAGCTTATTCGGGCAGGGTCGGGAGACCCAGTACTTC. Residues: CASSLFGQGRETQYF.

The chain links TRBV7-7 to TRBJ1-2; D ambiguous. Germline values: CDR1 SSHAT, CDR2 FNYEAQ (reference sequence). Trimming cost V 3 bases and J 4 bases, with 9 bases left between them. This CDR3 contains 13 residues. The CDR3 coding sequence is TGTGCCAGCAGCTTGAGGGTGGGCTATGGCTACACCTTC. Its translation: CASSLRVGYGYTF.

The chain carries TRBV15 and TRBJ1-2, with 7 positions matching TRBD1. V gave up 0 bases and J gave up 7 bases; unmatched junction bases: 5. Germline V gives CDR1 LNHNV, CDR2 YYDKDF (reference sequence). This CDR3 is 14 amino acids long. CDR3 amino acids: CATSRDMAGGGYTF. The CDR3 DNA reads TGTGCCACCAGCAGAGATATGGCAGGGGGTGGCTACACCTTC.

The CDR3 bases are TGTGCCAGTAGTACCTTACTCCGGGACAGGGGAGGGGAGACCCAGTACTTC. Translation gives CASSTLLRDRGGETQYF. The chain couples TRBV19 to TRBJ2-5; 10 nucleotides match TRBD1. The CDR3 has 17 amino acids. V shed 4 bases, J shed 5 bases, and the junction held 13 bases outside the gene matches. Looked up from germline, CDR1 is LNHDA and CDR2 is SQIVND (reference sequence).

The chain employs TRBV6-1 and TRBJ1-1; TRBD1 matches 8 bases. CDR1 and CDR2 from the germline V gene are MNHNS and SASEGT. The CDR3 is 16 amino acids. The J segment lost 0 bases and the V segment lost 6 bases, leaving 9 bases of the junction unmatched. CDR3 region: CASSESGGGLNTEAFF. As DNA, the CDR3 is TGTGCCAGCAGCGAATCAGGGGGCGGACTGAACACTGAAGCTTTCTTT.

The chain joins TRBV9 to TRBJ2-1, with D possibly TRBD2 on 6 matching bases. This CDR3 has 16 residues. V lost 0 bases to trimming and J lost 5 bases, with 15 bases between them. Germline V gives CDR1 SGDLS, CDR2 YYNGEE. In DNA form, the CDR3 reads TGTGCCAGCAGCGTAGGTGGCGGGATTTTAAACAATGAGCAGTTCTTC. Amino acids: CASSVGGGILNNEQFF.

The rearrangement links TRBV6-1 to TRBJ1-3, with 8 bases that match TRBD1. V shed 6 bases and J 4 bases; nucleotides not matched to a gene: 5. Germline values: CDR1 MNHNS, CDR2 SASEGT. The CDR3 totals 14 residues. CDR3: CASRSGTGGNTIYF. The CDR3 DNA sequence: TGTGCCAGCAGATCCGGGACAGGAGGAAACACCATATATTTT.

This CDR3 reads CASSLLGTEKLFF. DNA of the CDR3: TGTGCCAGCAGTTTACTCGGGACAGAAAAACTGTTTTTT. The V and J genes are TRBV28 and TRBJ1-4; D might be TRBD1 (6 bases). V lost 2 bases and J lost 8, with 9 bases in between. The CDR3 has 13 residues. Germline V gene sequence: CDR1 MDHEN, CDR2 SYDVKM.

This rearrangement joins TRBV10-3 to TRBJ1-5, with TRBD1 identical over 8 bases. Germline V CDR1 and CDR2: ENHRY, SYGVKD. The CDR3 runs 18 residues. V lost 3 bases and J lost 1; bases outside the gene matches: 11. Here the CDR3 DNA reads TGTGCCATCAGTGATCCCCTCAGGGGGCGCGGAAGCAATCAGCCCCAGCATTTT. Translated, it gives CAISDPLRGRGSNQPQHF.